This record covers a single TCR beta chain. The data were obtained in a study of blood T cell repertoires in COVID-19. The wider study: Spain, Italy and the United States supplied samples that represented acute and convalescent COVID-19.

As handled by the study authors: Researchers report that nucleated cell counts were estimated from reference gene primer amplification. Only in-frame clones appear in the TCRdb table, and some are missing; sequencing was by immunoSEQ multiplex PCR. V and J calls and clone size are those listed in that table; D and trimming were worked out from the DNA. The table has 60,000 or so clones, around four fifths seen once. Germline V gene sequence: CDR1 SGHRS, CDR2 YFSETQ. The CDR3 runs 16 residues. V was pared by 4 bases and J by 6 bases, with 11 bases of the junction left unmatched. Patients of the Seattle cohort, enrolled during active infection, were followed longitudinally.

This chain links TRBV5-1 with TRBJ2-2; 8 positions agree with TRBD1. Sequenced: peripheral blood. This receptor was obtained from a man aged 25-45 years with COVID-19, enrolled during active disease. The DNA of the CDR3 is TGCGCCAGCAGCCCAAGGACAGGGTATGTGGCCGGGGAGCTGTTTTTT. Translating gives CASSPRTGYVAGELFF.